This TCR beta chain was observed in a study of OX40 agonist ivuxolimab in advanced cancers. For the wider study: The costimulatory receptor OX40 (CD134) was targeted by ivuxolimab, a fully human IgG2 agonistic monoclonal antibody. The point of sequencing TCRbeta in the periphery was to test whether ivuxolimab changed TCR sequence diversity and drove clonal T-cell expansion. The monotherapy dose-escalation portion (N of about 50 patients) of the phase I ivuxolimab trial is reported in the paper. Prior anti-PD-1, anti-PD-L1 or anti-CTLA-4 therapy was permitted, and checkpoint inhibitors had been received by around 39% of dose-escalation patients. In the dose-escalation cohort, nearly 85% of patients were male, and the mean age was around 60 years with a range of about 23 to 79. Among the 52 dose-escalation patients, about 20 had hepatocellular carcinoma, about 15 melanoma, 9 renal cell carcinoma and 9 head and neck cancer. Intravenous ivuxolimab was administered to patients every 2 weeks at six dose levels: 0.01, 0.1, 0.3, 1.5, 3 and 10 mg/kg. Partial responses occurred in three dose-escalation patients, of whom one had hepatocellular carcinoma and two had cutaneous melanoma.

The CDR3 has 14 amino acids, counting the end cysteine and phenylalanine. CDR3 DNA is the only sequence kept; it has 42 bases, read in frame from the first base. The junction shows trimming of 6 bases on V and 8 bases on J, and the gene matches do not reach 10 bases of it. Taken from the germline V gene (reference sequence), the CDR1 and CDR2 loops are SGHAT and FQDESV. With respect to this clone: It has no known antigen specificity. The input lacks base qualities; no much larger clone sits a single base away.

Overall study results and their limits: After ivuxolimab, CD8+ T cells had more expanded clones than CD4+ T cells on average. At doses of 0.1 to 3.0 mg/kg, clonal expansion of both CD4+ and CD8+ blood T cells was observed from baseline to week 6. In the 0.1-3.0 mg/kg groups, partial responders were among the patients with the lowest normalized peripheral clonal expansion, particularly in CD8+ T cells. The antigen specificity of the peripheral T cells that underwent clonal expansion was not determined. Low levels of normalized T-cell clonal expansion were also seen in some nonresponding patients.

To sequence the TCRbeta CDR3 region, genomic DNA was isolated from the sorted cells. TCRbeta CDR3 regions were sequenced using the immunoSEQ Assay. In TCRdb, the immuneACCESS table is reduced to in-frame sequences with V and J assigned. These tables do not hold every clone; where another copy was compared, an unresolved V gene accounts for under half, and the others remain unexplained. This sample comprises about 80,000 clones, approximately 94% of them detected only once. The ten largest clones add up to 4.5% to 5% of the sample. The trial excluded patients who had a history of autoimmune disease or who were on systemic immunosuppression. In every dose cohort, peripheral blood was drawn for TCR sequencing at baseline, cycle 4 day 1, and cycle 7 day 1. Samples came from an open-label, multicenter, first-in-human phase I dose-escalation trial of ivuxolimab. Adults with locally advanced or metastatic head and neck squamous cell, hepatocellular, melanoma or renal cell carcinoma were enrolled in the trial. Before TCR sequencing, CD4+ T cells and CD8+ T cells were sorted from peripheral blood as separate populations.

The receptor's source is an adult with an advanced solid tumor such as melanoma, head and neck, liver or kidney cancer. The specimen was CD4+ or CD8+ T cells sorted from blood, collected in a trial of the OX40 agonist ivuxolimab. The chain is made from TRBV11-1 and TRBJ2-1; 7 central nucleotides agree with TRBD2. The CDR3: CASSRGGSRYEQFF. The DNA reads as follows: TGTGCCAGCAGTAGGGGCGGGAGCCGCTATGAGCAGTTCTTC.